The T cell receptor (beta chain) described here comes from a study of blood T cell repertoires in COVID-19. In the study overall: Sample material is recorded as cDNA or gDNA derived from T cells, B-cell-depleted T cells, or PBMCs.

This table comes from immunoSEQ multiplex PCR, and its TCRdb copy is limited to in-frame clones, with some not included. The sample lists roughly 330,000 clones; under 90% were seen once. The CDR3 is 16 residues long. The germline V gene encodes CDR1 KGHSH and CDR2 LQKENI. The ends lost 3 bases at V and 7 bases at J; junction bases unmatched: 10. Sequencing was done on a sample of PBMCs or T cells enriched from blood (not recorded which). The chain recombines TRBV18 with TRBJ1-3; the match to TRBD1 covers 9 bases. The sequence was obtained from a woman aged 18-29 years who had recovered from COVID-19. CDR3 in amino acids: CASSPGPGQGRNTIYF. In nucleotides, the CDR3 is TGTGCCAGCTCACCCGGCCCGGGACAGGGTCGTAACACCATATATTTT.